A single sample is the source of the 25 T cell receptor beta chains below, sequenced in a study of human T cells and chemical hapten exposure. Time point: patch test 2, 6 weeks after DPC sensitization. Treatment: therapeutic diphenylcyclopropenone sensitization with weekly scalp DPC. Each CDR3 protein gets one entry after TCRdb re-called the RACE reads with MiXCR. The sample records some 82,000 distinct CDR3 sequences, around 7% being singletons. The source material was whole blood, sampled in connection with sensitization to the hapten diphenylcyclopropenone (DPC). All receptors derive from a woman aged 30 to 39 with alopecia areata. Some clones in this sample may be carry-over from other donors' samples.

This clonotype was detected many times. The V and J genes are TRBV20-1 and TRBJ2-3, with no clear D. Germline V gene data show CDR1 as DFQATT and CDR2 as SNEGSKA (reference sequence). The CDR3 consists of 13 residues. V gave up 7 bases and J gave up 5 bases, with 16 bases separating them. In DNA, the CDR3 is TGCAGTGTTGTAACAATCGATGGAGATACGCAGTATTTT. Translation: CSVVTIDGDTQYF.

This clonotype was seen only a few times. The chain links TRBV30 to TRBJ2-7; TRBD1 aligns across 7 bases. Trimming took 8 bases from V and 3 from J; bases not matched to a gene: 16. Germline V gene lookup returns CDR1 GTSNPN and CDR2 SVGIG (reference sequence). The CDR3 contains 15 residues. In DNA, the CDR3 is TGTGCCGGCAAAGAGGAGACAGGGAGCTTCTACGAGCAGTACTTC. It encodes CAGKEETGSFYEQYF.

The V call is TRBV27, the J call TRBJ1-5; no clear D. Germline CDR1 MNHEY, CDR2 SMNVEV (reference sequence). The V end was cut by 2 bases, the J end by 2 bases, with 10 bases between. CDR3 length equals 15 residues. The CDR3 here is CASSLAWGGNQPQHF. CDR3 bases: TGTGCCAGCAGTTTAGCGTGGGGAGGCAATCAGCCCCAGCATTTT.

This clonotype was found many times. The chain links TRBV5-4 to TRBJ1-3; weak D call: TRBD1 (5 bases). The germline V and J ends were trimmed by 0 bases and 4 bases, with 8 bases remaining between them. This CDR3 has 14 amino acids. CDR1 and CDR2 (germline): SGHNT, YYREEE (reference sequence). The CDR3 region is CASSLAGSGNTIYF. In DNA form, the CDR3 reads TGTGCCAGCAGCTTGGCAGGGTCCGGAAACACCATATATTTT.

This clonotype was seen ten or more times. The V gene is TRBV20-1, the J gene TRBJ1-6, with 7 bases fitting TRBD1. Germline values: CDR1 DFQATT, CDR2 SNEGSKA (reference sequence). The V segment lost 5 bases and the J segment 5 bases; nucleotides outside the gene matches: 3. The CDR3 spans 13 residues. In nucleotides, the CDR3 is TGCAGTGCTCAGACAGGGAATAATTCACCCCTCCACTTT. Its protein product is CSAQTGNNSPLHF.

This clonotype was seen ten or more times. J is TRBJ2-3 and V is TRBV7-6, with D possibly TRBD2 on 6 matching bases. CDR1 SGHVS and CDR2 FNYEAQ come from the germline V gene. V gave up 5 bases and J gave up 4 bases, with 22 bases separating them. The CDR3 extends over 17 amino acids. Written as DNA, the CDR3 is TGTGCCAGCAGCACAGCCCAACTAGCTTGGGGGGCAGATACGCAGTATTTT. Amino acid sequence: CASSTAQLAWGADTQYF.

This rearrangement joins TRBV20-1 to TRBJ1-1; the match to TRBD1 covers 7 bases. CDR1 and CDR2 (germline): DFQATT, SNEGSKA (reference sequence). Trimming removed 6 bases from V and 12 bases from J; junction bases left unmatched: 16. The CDR3 is made up of 13 amino acids. The CDR3, as DNA: TGCAGTGCCGAACCAAGACAGGGCCGTTTGACTTTCTTT. Amino acid sequence: CSAEPRQGRLTFF.

In its sample, this clonotype was seen many times. The chain links TRBV29-1 to TRBJ2-7; either TRBD1 or TRBD2 may fit D (5 bases each). V was pared by 1 base and J by 2 bases, with 15 bases between. The length of the CDR3 is 15 residues. CDR1 is SQVTM, CDR2 ANQGSEA, per germline. The CDR3 nucleotides read TGCAGCGTTGAAGTTCGGAGGACATTAACCTACGAGCAGTACTTC. Protein sequence: CSVEVRRTLTYEQYF.

CDR3 sequence reads: CASSQGPMNTEAFF. The CDR3 DNA reads TGCGCCAGCAGCCAAGGGCCCATGAACACTGAAGCTTTCTTT. This rearrangement joins TRBV5-1 to TRBJ1-1; D call uncertain. This CDR3 has 14 residues. CDR1 and CDR2 from the germline V gene are SGHRS and YFSETQ. V gave up 4 bases and J gave up 0 bases, with 10 bases separating them.

This clonotype was seen at least ten times. The genes are TRBV5-1 and TRBJ2-4; 8 bases align to TRBD1. Germline CDR1 and CDR2: SGHRS and YFSETQ. The CDR3 is 13 amino acids. The J segment lost 6 bases and the V segment lost 4 bases, leaving 3 bases of the junction unmatched. The CDR3 sequence: CASSPGQGNIQYF. The CDR3 DNA sequence: TGCGCCAGCAGCCCAGGACAGGGAAACATTCAGTACTTC.

In this sample, this clonotype turned up a few times. The gene calls are TRBV5-6 and TRBJ2-3; 10 bases map to TRBD1. The CDR3 loop spans 15 amino acids. V dropped 4 bases and J dropped 7; count of bases not matched to a gene: 9. Per germline, CDR1 SGHDT and CDR2 YYEEEE. The CDR3 sequence: CASSPGTGARNTQYF. The CDR3 DNA reads as TGTGCCAGCAGCCCAGGGACAGGGGCCAGGAATACGCAGTATTTT.

The chain joins TRBV12-3 or TRBV12-4 to TRBJ1-2; 9 bases align to TRBD1. The junction had 4 bases not matched to a gene; V was cut back by 2 bases and J by 6 bases. The CDR3 is 14 residues long. CDR3 DNA: TGTGCCAGCAGTTTAATCCGGACAGGGGATGGCTACACCTTC. Translating gives CASSLIRTGDGYTF.

The sample holds many counts of this clonotype. The chain joins TRBV7-3 to TRBJ2-7, with 10 positions matching TRBD2. J lost 3 bases, V lost 5 bases, and 7 bases had no gene match. Germline CDR1 reads SGHTA; CDR2 reads FQGTGA. The CDR3 extends over 15 amino acids. The CDR3 nucleotides read TGTGCCAGCAGCCCAAGCGGGGGGGCCGTCTACGAGCAGTACTTC. Translation gives CASSPSGGAVYEQYF.

This clonotype was observed many times. The V call is TRBV29-1, the J call TRBJ1-2; the match to TRBD1 covers 12 bases. Losses at the gene ends were 7 bases for V and 6 bases for J; bases not matched to a gene: 9. The CDR3 totals 14 residues. Germline CDR1 reads SQVTM; CDR2 reads ANQGSEA. CDR3 sequence (DNA): TGCAGCGGGTCGGGACAGGGGGCGCCGAATGGCTACACCTTC. This gives the protein CSGSGQGAPNGYTF.

To note about this clonotype: A much larger clone lies a single base off, so this may be a read error. The chain joins TRBV20-1 to TRBJ2-5; 10 bases align to TRBD2. CDR1 is DFQATT, CDR2 SNEGSKA, per germline (reference sequence). The V segment lost 1 base and the J segment 4 bases; nucleotides outside the gene matches: 12. This CDR3 has 17 residues. Written as DNA, the CDR3 is TGCAGTGCTAGAGGTGAGAGTAGCGGGGGGCCGCGAGAGACCCAGTACTTC. This codes for CSARGESSGGPRETQYF.

Ten or more counts support this clonotype. The rearrangement joins TRBV19 to TRBJ2-1, with TRBD2 matching 13 bases. In germline, CDR1 is LNHDA, CDR2 SQIVND (reference sequence). V lost 4 bases to trimming and J lost 5 bases; unmatched junction nucleotides: 2. The CDR3 extends over 15 amino acids. CDR3 nucleotide sequence: TGTGCCAGTAGTACCGGGACTAGCGGGGACAATGAGCAGTTCTTC. Translation: CASSTGTSGDNEQFF.

This chain connects TRBV5-1 to TRBJ1-4; D perhaps matches TRBD1 (6 bases). V shed 7 bases and J shed 2 bases, with 12 bases lying between them. CDR1 and CDR2 from the germline V gene are SGHRS and YFSETQ. The CDR3 runs 14 residues. The CDR3 loop is CASGSTGTNEKLFF. The CDR3 nucleotides read TGCGCCAGCGGTTCGACAGGCACTAATGAAAAACTGTTTTTT. Drawing the rest from reference TRBV5-1 and TRBJ1-4, the complete variable domain is KAGVTQTPRYLIKTRGQQVTLSCSPISGHRSVSWYQQTPGQGLQFLFEYFSETQRNKGNFPGRFSGRQFSNSRSEMNVSTLELGDSALYLCASGSTGTNEKLFFGSGTQLSVL.

This clonotype was seen ten or more times. The chain uses TRBV7-9 and TRBJ1-1, with 8 bases identical to TRBD1. This CDR3 contains 14 residues. J lost 4 bases, V lost 3 bases, and 4 bases had no gene match. The germline V gene encodes CDR1 SEHNR and CDR2 FQNEAQ (reference sequence). As DNA, the CDR3 is TGTGCCAGCAGCTTTCGACAGGGGTTCACTGAAGCTTTCTTT. It translates to CASSFRQGFTEAFF.

This clonotype appeared many times. V is TRBV7-4 and J is TRBJ2-7, with 14 bases matching TRBD2. Germline V CDR1 and CDR2: SGHVT, SQSDAQ. V gave up 1 base and J gave up 9 bases; unmatched junction bases: 20. The CDR3 covers 20 residues. In DNA, the CDR3 is TGTGCCAGCAGCTTAGATAATAGGGGACTAGCGGGAGATCCTACGAACCCGCAGTACTTC. It yields the protein CASSLDNRGLAGDPTNPQYF. The complete variable domain, with remaining parts taken from reference TRBV7-4 and TRBJ2-7, reads GAGVSQSPRYKVAKRGRDVALRCDSISGHVTLYWYRQTLGQGSEVLTYSQSDAQRDKSGRPSGRFSAERPERSVSTLKIQRTEQGDSAVYLCASSLDNRGLAGDPTNPQYFGPGTRLTVT.

This clonotype has a count of ten or more. This chain links TRBV6-1 with TRBJ1-2; TRBD1 aligns across 10 bases. The CDR3 runs 17 residues. Trimming took 4 bases from V and 7 from J; bases not matched to a gene: 15. CDR1 MNHNS and CDR2 SASEGT come from the germline V gene. The CDR3 coding sequence is TGTGCCAGCAGTGGCCGGGACAGGGGTGAGGCTCCGGCTGGCTACACCTTC. Its protein is CASSGRDRGEAPAGYTF.

This clonotype was observed a few times. V usage is TRBV7-8 and J usage is TRBJ1-1; 9 bases match TRBD1. J lost 5 bases, V lost 2 bases, and 9 bases had no gene match. The germline gives CDR1 SGHVS, CDR2 FQNEAQ. This CDR3 comprises 16 residues. This CDR3 reads CASSLLVPGQGTEAFF. CDR3 sequence (DNA): TGTGCCAGCAGCTTACTCGTCCCGGGACAGGGTACTGAAGCTTTCTTT.

This clonotype occurred many times. The J gene is TRBJ2-1, the V gene TRBV10-3; D possibly corresponds to TRBD2 (6 bases). The CDR3 has 13 residues. The germline gives CDR1 ENHRY, CDR2 SYGVKD. The germline V and J ends were trimmed by 5 bases and 3 bases, with 8 bases remaining between them. This CDR3 reads CAISPGDYNEQFF. The CDR3 DNA is TGTGCCATCAGTCCGGGAGACTACAATGAGCAGTTCTTC.

Many counts were recorded for this clonotype. The chain uses TRBV5-5 and TRBJ2-3, with D unclear. The CDR3 contains 14 residues. V was pared by 6 bases and J by 2 bases, with 13 bases between. Looked up from germline, CDR1 is SGHKS and CDR2 is YYEKEE (reference sequence). CDR3 region: CASTTLYFTDTQYF. The CDR3 coding sequence is TGTGCCAGCACAACTTTATACTTCACAGATACGCAGTATTTT.

This clonotype was seen a few times. V is TRBV5-4 and J is TRBJ1-2; 8 bases agree with TRBD1. The CDR3 consists of 15 residues. Per germline, CDR1 SGHNT and CDR2 YYREEE (reference sequence). V shed 5 bases, J shed 5 bases, and the junction held 11 bases outside the gene matches. The CDR3 nucleotides are TGTGCCAGCAGGAGAAGACAGGGGACGGCGTATGGCTACACCTTC. It specifies CASRRRQGTAYGYTF.

The chain recombines TRBV30 with TRBJ1-2; possible D gene TRBD1, 5 bases. The ends were cut back, 3 bases at V and 2 bases at J, with 10 bases in the middle. The CDR3 totals 13 residues. From germline, CDR1 is GTSNPN and CDR2 SVGIG (reference sequence). The chain's CDR3 is CAWSRAGNYGYTF. The CDR3 DNA reads as TGTGCCTGGAGCAGGGCAGGGAACTATGGCTACACCTTC.